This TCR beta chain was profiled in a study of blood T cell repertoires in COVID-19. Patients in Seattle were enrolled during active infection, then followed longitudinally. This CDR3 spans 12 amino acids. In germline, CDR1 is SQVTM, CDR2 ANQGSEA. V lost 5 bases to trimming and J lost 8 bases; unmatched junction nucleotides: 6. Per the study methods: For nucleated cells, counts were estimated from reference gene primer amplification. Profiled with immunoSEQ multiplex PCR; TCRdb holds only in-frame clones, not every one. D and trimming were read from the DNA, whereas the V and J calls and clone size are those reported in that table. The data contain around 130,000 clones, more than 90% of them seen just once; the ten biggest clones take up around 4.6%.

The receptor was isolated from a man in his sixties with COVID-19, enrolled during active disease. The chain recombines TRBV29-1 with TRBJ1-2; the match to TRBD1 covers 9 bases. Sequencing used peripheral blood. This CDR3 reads CSVPDRGGGYTF. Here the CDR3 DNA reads TGCAGCGTTCCCGACAGGGGGGGAGGCTACACCTTC.